This T cell receptor beta chain was sequenced for a study of cytomegalovirus exposure and HLA in healthy donors. Study-wide results and caveats: Reportedly, HLA-A and HLA-B alleles of most subjects were accurately predicted from TCR beta. Analysis was carried out at a later point, and it linked a missense DCLRE1C variant to TCR beta V- and J-gene trimming.

With regard to this clone: The target antigen is unknown.

The PCR made use of 60 Vbeta and 13 Jbeta primers. Authors' data handling: A later analysis counted 70 million to 85 million unique TCR beta chains, roughly 11 million shared. The data were produced by immunoSEQ multiplex PCR, yet TCRdb's version contains in-frame clones alone and is incomplete. The V and J calls and clone size are taken from that table; D and trimming were inferred from the DNA. This repertoire shows under 200,000 clones, around 85% found once; its top ten account for roughly 10%. The CDR3 spans 14 residues. In germline, CDR1 is SGDLS, CDR2 YYNGEE. With 2 bases removed from V and 7 bases from J, the gap between germline ends came to 16 bases.

The clonotype comes from a man aged 18 to 35 in good health and CMV-seropositive. The sequenced material came from PBMCs. The chain recombines TRBV9 with TRBJ2-7; possible D gene TRBD1, 6 bases. CDR3 nucleotide sequence: TGTGCCAGCAGCGTTAGTGGGGGCTACAGTGAGCAGTACTTC. It translates to CASSVSGGYSEQYF.